Following are 5 T cell receptor beta chains from one sample sequenced in a study of regulatory T cells in long-lasting Graves disease. HTBI primers from iRepertoire and Arm-PCR of CDR3 regions yielded the TCR beta libraries. One entry per CDR3 protein results from TCRdb running MiXCR on the multiplex PCR reads. Here the sample spans hundreds of thousands of distinct CDR3 sequences, 16% being singletons. Time point meaning: newly diagnosed GD, antithyroid drugs for less than 3 months. From RNA extracted from PBMCs, the TCR library was made. These same data were also listed under a study on T cells in Graves' hyperthyroidism and ophthalmopathy.

The specimen was peripheral blood mononuclear cells (PBMCs), collected at new diagnosis, from a patient treated with antithyroid drugs. The receptors were gathered from a woman younger than 45 with Graves disease.

Only a few counts were recorded for this clonotype. V and J are TRBV6-1 and TRBJ2-7; D might be TRBD1 or TRBD2, each matching 5 bases. V lost 7 bases to trimming and J lost 6 bases, with 19 bases between them. The CDR3 is 14 residues long. Germline V gene lookup returns CDR1 MNHNS and CDR2 SASEGT. The CDR3 reads CASTGTPFSGEQYF. Written as DNA, the CDR3 is TGTGCCAGCACAGGGACCCCTTTCTCGGGCGAGCAGTACTTC.

This clonotype was seen at least ten times. The chain links TRBV29-1 to TRBJ2-7, with a weak D call TRBD1 (5 bases). Trimming shortened V by 0 bases and J by 6 bases, and 21 bases separated the two germline ends. The CDR3 is 16 residues long. Germline V gives CDR1 SQVTM, CDR2 ANQGSEA. The CDR3, as DNA: TGCAGCGTTGAAGATGGCCGTGGGGCTCGAGTCGGCGAGCAGTACTTC. It codes for CSVEDGRGARVGEQYF.

This clonotype was detected a few times. This sequence joins TRBV19 and TRBJ1-5, with 10 positions matching TRBD1. From germline, CDR1 is LNHDA and CDR2 SQIVND (reference sequence). The CDR3 is 15 residues long. Trimming cost V 3 bases and J 7 bases; bases outside gene matches: 6. CDR3 protein: CASSIRTGGVQPQHF. The DNA for the CDR3 is TGTGCCAGTAGTATCAGGACAGGGGGTGTCCAGCCCCAGCATTTT. Based on the CDR3 plus reference TRBV19 and TRBJ1-5, the full variable domain is DGGITQSPKYLFRKEGQNVTLSCEQNLNHDAMYWYRQDPGQGLRLIYYSQIVNDFQKGDIAEGYSVSREKKESFPLTVTSAQKNPTAFYLCASSIRTGGVQPQHFGDGTRLSIL.

In nucleotides, the CDR3 is TGTGCCAGCAGCGGGGGACAGGGTTGGACTGAAGCTTTCTTT. Translating it yields CASSGGQGWTEAFF. This chain joins TRBV13 and TRBJ1-1, with TRBD1 matching over 9 bases. This CDR3 is built from 14 residues. With V trimmed by 5 bases and J by 5 bases, 6 bases remained unmatched. Germline V gene data show CDR1 as PRHDT and CDR2 as FYEKMQ (reference sequence).

This clonotype was found a few times. V usage is TRBV20-1 and J usage is TRBJ1-2, with D tentatively TRBD1 (6 bases). The ends were cut back, 8 bases at V and 6 bases at J, with 19 bases in the middle. This CDR3 has 13 amino acids. The germline V gene encodes CDR1 DFQATT and CDR2 SNEGSKA (reference sequence). The DNA for the CDR3 is TGCAGTTTTTATTCGGGGGCTACCGATGGCTACACCTTC. It translates to CSFYSGATDGYTF.